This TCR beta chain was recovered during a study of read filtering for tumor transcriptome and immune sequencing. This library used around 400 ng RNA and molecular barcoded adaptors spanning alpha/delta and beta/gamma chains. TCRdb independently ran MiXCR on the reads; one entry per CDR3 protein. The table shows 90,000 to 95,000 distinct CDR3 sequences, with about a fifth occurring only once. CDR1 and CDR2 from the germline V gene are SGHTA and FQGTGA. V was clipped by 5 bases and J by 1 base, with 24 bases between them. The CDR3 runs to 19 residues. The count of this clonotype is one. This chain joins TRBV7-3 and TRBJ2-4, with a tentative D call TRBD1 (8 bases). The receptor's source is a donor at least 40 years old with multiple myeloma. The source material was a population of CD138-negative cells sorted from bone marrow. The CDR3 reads CASSPRTGRVDLAKNIQYF. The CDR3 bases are TGTGCCAGCAGCCCCCGGACAGGGAGGGTAGATTTGGCCAAAAACATTCAGTACTTC.